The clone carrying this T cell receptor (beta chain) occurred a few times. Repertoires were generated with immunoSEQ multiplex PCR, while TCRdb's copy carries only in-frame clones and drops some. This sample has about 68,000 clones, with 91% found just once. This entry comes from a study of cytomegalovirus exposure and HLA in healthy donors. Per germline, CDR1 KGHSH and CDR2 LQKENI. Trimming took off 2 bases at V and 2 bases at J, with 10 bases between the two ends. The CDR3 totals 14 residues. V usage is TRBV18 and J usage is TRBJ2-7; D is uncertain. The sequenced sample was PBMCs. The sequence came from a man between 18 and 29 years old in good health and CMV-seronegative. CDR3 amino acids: CASSPSRVTYEQYF. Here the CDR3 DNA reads TGTGCCAGCTCACCATCACGGGTTACCTACGAGCAGTACTTC.